The rows below give T cell receptor beta chains drawn from one sample of a study of blood T cells in healthy people across ages. TCRdb processed the 5' RACE reads anew with MiXCR; each CDR3 protein has one entry. The sample includes hundreds of thousands of distinct CDR3 sequences, 20% to 30% of them seen just once. The sample was also linked to a second study, of T cells of mothers and their children.

Source material: blood. Receptors originate from a boy younger than 18 in good health. Both conserved end residues are part of each CDR3. Fields, in order: V gene, J gene, clone size, CDR3 protein. The size of a clone is reported for some rows only, either as once, few or many, or as a class for expanded clones.

v_gene: TRBV20-1
j_gene: TRBJ2-3
abundance: .
CDR3aa: CSARDRAGGTQYF

v_gene: TRBV25-1
j_gene: TRBJ1-1
abundance: .
CDR3aa: CASSEGSAETF

v_gene: TRBV7-2
j_gene: TRBJ2-1
abundance: .
CDR3aa: CASSLSDFYYNEQFF

v_gene: TRBV20-1
j_gene: TRBJ2-1
abundance: .
CDR3aa: CSAVFNEQFF

v_gene: TRBV19
j_gene: .
abundance: .
CDR3aa: CASSISHNEQFF

v_gene: TRBV14
j_gene: .
abundance: few
CDR3aa: CASSAHLANEQFF

v_gene: TRBV5-1
j_gene: TRBJ2-3
abundance: .
CDR3aa: CASSHNTDTQYF

v_gene: TRBV10-1
j_gene: TRBJ2-3
abundance: .
CDR3aa: CASSERNSLDTQYF

v_gene: TRBV28
j_gene: TRBJ1-1
abundance: few
CDR3aa: CASSLGGLPTEAFF

v_gene: TRBV2
j_gene: TRBJ2-1
abundance: .
CDR3aa: CASRARGRGDHNEQFF

v_gene: TRBV2
j_gene: TRBJ1-1
abundance: .
CDR3aa: CASEGGERTEAFF

v_gene: TRBV27
j_gene: TRBJ2-5
abundance: many
CDR3aa: CASSPLASQETQYF

v_gene: TRBV9
j_gene: TRBJ2-5
abundance: .
CDR3aa: CASSVAAGAETQYF

v_gene: TRBV6-2/TRBV6-3
j_gene: TRBJ2-7
abundance: few
CDR3aa: CASRPSGQGGEQYF

v_gene: TRBV25-1
j_gene: TRBJ1-2
abundance: .
CDR3aa: CASSDATGGLYGYTF

v_gene: TRBV29-1
j_gene: TRBJ1-2
abundance: .
CDR3aa: CSYAKGQSVYGYTF

v_gene: TRBV7-3
j_gene: TRBJ1-2
abundance: .
CDR3aa: CASSPFGGDGYTF

v_gene: TRBV5-6
j_gene: TRBJ1-6
abundance: .
CDR3aa: CASSFGSTGKPPLHF